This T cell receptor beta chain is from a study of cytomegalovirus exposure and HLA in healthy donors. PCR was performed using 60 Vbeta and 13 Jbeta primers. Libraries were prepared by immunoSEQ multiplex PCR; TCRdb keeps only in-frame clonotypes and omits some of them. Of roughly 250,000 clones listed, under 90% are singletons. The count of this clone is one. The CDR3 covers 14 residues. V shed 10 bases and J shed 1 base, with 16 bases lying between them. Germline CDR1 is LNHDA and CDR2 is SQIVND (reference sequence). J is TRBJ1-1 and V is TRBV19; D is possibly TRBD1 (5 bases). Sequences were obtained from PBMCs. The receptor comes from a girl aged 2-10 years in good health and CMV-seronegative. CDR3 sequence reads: CATERRTSNTEAFF. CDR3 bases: TGTGCCACCGAAAGGCGGACATCGAACACTGAAGCTTTCTTT.